Listed below are T cell receptor beta chains from one sample, sequenced in a study of T-cell memory formation after mild COVID-19. TCRdb redid the calling of the 5' RACE reads with MiXCR, one entry per CDR3 protein. The sample contains roughly 48,000 distinct CDR3 sequences, 27% of which appear only once. Sample: PBMCs or a T cell subset sorted from them (not recorded which). The source is a man between 18 and 29 years old who had mild COVID-19 (a few samples of this study predate the infection). Cell type and time point are not known. CDR3s include the opening cysteine and the closing phenylalanine or tryptophan. A D gene is named only where the DNA matches it firmly. Some rows mark clone size as missing; the rest say once, few, many or name a class of expanded clone.

clone size,D gene,J gene,V gene,CDR3 protein,CDR3 DNA
few,-,TRBJ1-5,TRBV3-1,CASSQGRRGGEPQHF,TGTGCCAGCAGCCAAGGCAGGAGGGGCGGGGAGCCCCAGCATTTT
-,TRBD2,TRBJ2-5,TRBV7-2,CASSSSLAGGDETQYF,TGTGCCAGCAGCTCATCACTAGCGGGGGGCGATGAGACCCAGTACTTC
few,TRBD2,TRBJ2-1,TRBV4-3,CASSPSGVEWNEQFF,TGCGCCAGCAGCCCTAGCGGGGTAGAGTGGAATGAGCAGTTCTTC
few,-,TRBJ2-7,TRBV4-1,CASSVSGTPPGYEQYF,TGCGCCAGCAGCGTATCCGGGACACCACCGGGCTACGAGCAGTACTTC
few,-,TRBJ2-1,TRBV7-9,CASPHPGMDNEQFF,TGTGCCAGCCCACACCCGGGGATGGACAATGAGCAGTTCTTC
-,-,TRBJ1-2,TRBV15,CATSRDRGHYGYTF,TGTGCCACCAGCAGAGACAGGGGTCACTATGGCTACACCTTC
-,-,TRBJ1-4,TRBV5-6,CASSWGTGGKLFF,TGTGCCAGCAGCTGGGGGACCGGCGGAAAACTGTTTTTT
few,-,TRBJ1-2,TRBV20-1,CSARSFSDSGIYGYTF,TGCAGTGCTAGAAGTTTCTCGGACAGTGGGATCTATGGCTACACCTTC
few,TRBD1,TRBJ2-2,TRBV7-6,CASSLSPRTGHTGELFF,TGTGCCAGCAGCTTAAGCCCTCGGACAGGGCACACCGGGGAGCTGTTTTTT
-,TRBD2,TRBJ2-3,TRBV20-1,CSAQVASGLGDTQYF,TGCAGTGCTCAGGTGGCTAGCGGACTTGGTGATACGCAGTATTTT